This T cell receptor (beta chain) derives from a study of beta chain features in type 1 diabetes. Overall study: Healthy donors and patients had similar age, gender and cell yields. Study findings and constraints: A potential influence of HLA type upon TCRB rearrangement remained unresolved herein. In every one of the four CD4+ subsets, TCRB CDR3s were moderately but significantly shorter in Type 1 diabetes patients.

After removal of 7 bases from V and 4 bases from J, the junction contained 21 bases not matched to a gene. This CDR3 is 18 amino acids long. Turning to this clone: Its cognate antigen is unknown.

Of the isolated RNA, all was reverse transcribed, and so the sequenced material was expressed TCRB transcripts. For naive, central memory and regulatory T cell samples, reads averaged roughly 4 million. The data were produced by immunoSEQ multiplex PCR, yet TCRdb's version contains in-frame clones alone and is incomplete. The profile covers roughly 340,000 clones, with roughly 13% appearing a single time and roughly 0.016% taken by the ten largest. This rearrangement joins TRBV23-1 to TRBJ1-2, with 7 bases lining up with TRBD1. TRBV23-1 is classed as an ORF, of uncertain function. Input material: naive CD4+ T cells from blood. The receptor comes from a woman between 18 and 29 years old with type 1 diabetes. This CDR3 reads CASTPQGRSFGGCYGYTF. For the CDR3, the DNA is TGCGCCAGCACCCCACAGGGGAGGAGTTTTGGGGGGTGCTATGGCTACACCTTC.